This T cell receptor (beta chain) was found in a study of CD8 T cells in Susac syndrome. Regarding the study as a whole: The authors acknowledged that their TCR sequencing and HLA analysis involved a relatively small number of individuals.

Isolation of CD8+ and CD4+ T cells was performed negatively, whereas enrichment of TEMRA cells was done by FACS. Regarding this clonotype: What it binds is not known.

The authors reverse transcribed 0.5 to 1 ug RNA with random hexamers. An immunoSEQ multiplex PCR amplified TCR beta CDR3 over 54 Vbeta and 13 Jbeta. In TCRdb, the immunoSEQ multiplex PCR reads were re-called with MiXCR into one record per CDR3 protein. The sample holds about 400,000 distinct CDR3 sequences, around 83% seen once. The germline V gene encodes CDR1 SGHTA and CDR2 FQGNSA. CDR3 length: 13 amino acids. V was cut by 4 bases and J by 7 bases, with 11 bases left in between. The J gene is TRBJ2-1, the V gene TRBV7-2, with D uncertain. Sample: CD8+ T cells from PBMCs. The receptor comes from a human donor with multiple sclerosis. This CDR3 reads CASSYPSSNEQFF. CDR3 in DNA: TGTGCCAGCAGCTACCCAAGCTCGAATGAGCAGTTCTTC.